The following is a TCR beta chain sequence with its context. This clonotype showed up many times. Its antigen is not yet known. Base-call qualities are not available, and no considerably larger clone is one nucleotide away. The sample originates from a study of neurological immune-mediated disorders (dated by TCRdb to between 2017 and 2020). In terms of the full investigation: Among the approximately 35 multiple sclerosis patients, relapsing-remitting MS accounted for around 30 and secondary progressive MS accounted for 3. Peripheral blood TCR-beta repertoires from HTLV-I-associated myelopathy (HAM/TSP) patients, multiple sclerosis patients and healthy controls were compared by UMI-based sequencing. Alongside PBMC samples, the set of 106 TCR-beta libraries contained longitudinal samples, technical triplicates, and paired CD4+ and CD8+ T-cell subsets that had been sorted. Of the approximately 66 subjects in the cohort, about 14 were HAM/TSP patients, about 35 were multiple sclerosis patients, and roughly 20 were healthy controls.

cDNA was synthesized by template-switch 5'RACE using a primer carrying a 10-nucleotide random unique molecular identifier by which each TCR transcript was tagged. Every sequencing run yielded over 190 million TCR-beta sequences covering 15-18 subjects. The RNeasy kit was used to extract total RNA. The KAPA Real-time Library Amplification kit was used to amplify TCR-beta VDJ regions with primers targeting the TCR constant region and the 5'RACE anchor. Sample indexes and Illumina adaptors were added in a first PCR, after which library yield was increased in a second PCR. The roughly 650 bp TCR product was size-selected on a 2% E-gel SizeSelection system after Ampure bead purification. Library quality was checked on a Bioanalyzer, concentration was measured with Qubit, and libraries were quantified with the Kapa Library Quantification kit before pooling. An Illumina HiSeq 2500 sequenced the libraries paired-end 2 x 150 bp. To increase sequence diversity, about 25-31% phiX was spiked into each library pool. The study's processing was this. Quality-filtered reads were processed with the UMI-based MiGEC pipeline, and over 85% of raw TCR sequences were removed by the MiGEC pipeline during error correction. VDJ genes were aligned to IMGT germline references, and clonotypes were defined by unique CDR3 amino acid sequence plus V-J genes. VDJtools evaluated clonal expansion, Shannon diversity and CDR3 relatedness (CalcPairwiseDistances, ClusterSamples); CLCbio workbench built phylogenetic trees. Using coefficient-of-variation modelling across technical triplicates, the study counted a clone as expanded if it had at least 8 unique UMIs. Starting from the raw public reads, TCRdb applied fastp trimming at Q25, assembled clones with MiXCR and retained in-frame beta chains. Rows with a matching CDR3 protein are joined into one entry that keeps the most common DNA and genes. None of the V and J calls come from the authors' own analysis; TCRdb made them. The sample contains around 66,000 distinct CDR3 sequences, under 5.5% of them found a single time. 2.2% of the sample lies in the top ten.

Unsorted PBMC libraries were generated from 2 million PBMCs stored in RNAlater at -80 °C until RNA extraction. Multiple sclerosis patients were enrolled in a US clinical protocol evaluating disease progression by magnetic resonance imaging. PBMCs were separated from peripheral blood using Ficoll-Hypaque density gradient centrifugation and then cryopreserved in liquid nitrogen. The CDR3 contains 12 residues, cysteine and phenylalanine counted. This entry keeps only the CDR3 DNA: 36 bases, framed from base 1. Reading the germline V gene gives CDR1 SGHTA and CDR2 FQGNSA. Relative to germline, V is 5 bases shorter and J is 4 bases shorter, with 7 bases between their ends. Findings and caveats that apply to the study as a whole: Phylogenetic analysis grouped repertoires from 18 of 34 MS patients into a cluster of related CDR3 sequences, suggesting a possible repertoire-level signature. TCR clonal expansion was highest in HAM/TSP patients and lowest in MS patients, with MS patients falling below even healthy controls. The MS cluster was not associated with any clinical or MRI features, and the authors stated that larger cohorts are needed. No identical CDR3 amino acid sequences were shared among expanded clones across subjects, suggesting private TCR-beta repertoires in all groups.

Rearrangement joined TRBV7-2 to TRBJ2-3; no D gene call is confident. The source is an older woman with multiple sclerosis. The material sequenced was PBMCs. The CDR3 amino acid sequence is: CASSTDADTQYF. DNA sequence: TGTGCCAGCAGCACCGACGCAGATACGCAGTATTTT.